Presented here are 5 T cell receptor beta chains from one specimen sequenced in a study of blood T cell repertoires in COVID-19. Method: immunoSEQ multiplex PCR; TCRdb's copy keeps in-frame clones and lacks some. The table records about 220,000 clones, around 82% of them present only once. Material for sequencing was PBMCs or T cells enriched from blood (not recorded which). These receptors were obtained from a woman between 35 and 50 years old who had been exposed to COVID-19.

The chain recombines TRBV18 with TRBJ2-7; 10 bases fit TRBD2. The CDR3 is 18 residues long. Germline values: CDR1 KGHSH, CDR2 LQKENI. V shed 2 bases and J 6 bases; nucleotides not matched to a gene: 16. The CDR3 region is CASSPEEAGLATTVEQYF. As DNA, the CDR3 is TGTGCCAGCTCACCAGAGGAGGCGGGACTAGCGACGACGGTCGAGCAGTACTTC.

The chain couples TRBV3-1 (or the pseudogene TRBV3-2) to TRBJ2-3; a weak D match, TRBD2 (5 bases). The CDR3 spans 12 residues. Germline assignment: CDR1 LGHDT and CDR2 YNNKEL (reference sequence). V was pared by 10 bases and J by 3 bases, with 11 bases between. CDR3 in amino acids: CATGEFTDTQYF. The DNA for the CDR3 is TGTGCCACTGGGGAGTTTACAGATACGCAGTATTTT.

The chain links TRBV7-2 to TRBJ2-1; D unclear. Trimming took 1 base from V and 3 from J, leaving 16 bases between them. Per the germline V gene, CDR1 is SGHTA and CDR2 is FQGNSA. This CDR3 region has 17 residues. The CDR3 loop reads CASSLESSLARYNEQFF. In DNA form, the CDR3 reads TGTGCCAGCAGCTTAGAGTCTAGTCTCGCTCGCTACAATGAGCAGTTCTTC.

This chain joins TRBV7-2 and TRBJ2-3, with 8 bases lining up with TRBD2. Germline-derived CDR1 and CDR2 are SGHTA and FQGNSA. The ends lost 5 bases at V and 2 bases at J; junction bases unmatched: 9. The CDR3 totals 16 residues. The CDR3 DNA reads TGTGCCAGCAGCCTGGGGCGGGGGGCTTTCACAGATACGCAGTATTTT. Residues: CASSLGRGAFTDTQYF.

V and J are TRBV27 and TRBJ1-2; 7 bases line up with TRBD1. V lost 5 bases to trimming and J lost 6 bases; unmatched junction nucleotides: 6. CDR1 is MNHEY and CDR2 is SMNVEV in the germline V gene (reference sequence). This CDR3 region has 13 residues. CDR3 nucleotide sequence: TGTGCCAGCAGTACCAGACAGGGAGATGGCTACACCTTC. It yields the protein CASSTRQGDGYTF.